Presented here are 6 T cell receptor beta chains from one specimen sequenced in a study of long-term antiretroviral therapy in people with HIV. At survey level, the immunoSEQ assay was run in its v3.0 version. TCRdb's table, derived via immunoSEQ multiplex PCR, lists solely in-frame clones and lacks some. This table has roughly 13,000 clones, about 77% appearing once. The material sequenced was unsorted PBMCs, taken 1.3 years after starting antiretroviral therapy. These receptors came from a woman between 18 and 30 years old with HIV.

The chain combines TRBV28 with TRBJ1-5; 7 nucleotides agree with TRBD1. The germline CDR1 and CDR2 sequences are MDHEN and SYDVKM. The CDR3 runs to 15 residues. V lost 6 bases and J lost 3; bases outside the gene matches: 8. In DNA form, the CDR3 reads TGTGCCAGCAGCCATCGACAGGGTCCCAATCAGCCCCAGCATTTT. Translating gives CASSHRQGPNQPQHF.

This clone was counted a few times. The germline gene is not matched at one end of the junction; a read error may be the cause. This chain connects TRBV7-7 to TRBJ1-3, with 7 bases matching TRBD1. CDR1 SSHAT and CDR2 FNYEAQ come from the germline V gene (reference sequence). This CDR3 region has 17 residues. The DNA for the CDR3 is TGTGCTAGCAGCCCTTCCCTATACAGGGGCTCTGGAAACACCATATATTTT. It codes for CASSPSLYRGSGNTIYF.

The gene calls are TRBV7-8 and TRBJ2-6; D not resolved. Trimming took off 2 bases at V and 0 bases at J, with 5 bases between the two ends. Per the germline V gene, CDR1 is SGHVS and CDR2 is FQNEAQ. The CDR3 consists of 15 residues. The CDR3 region has the DNA TGTGCCAGCAGCTTATACGGCTCTGGGGCCAACGTCCTGACTTTC. Translating gives CASSLYGSGANVLTF.

The chain links TRBV9 to TRBJ2-1; D is unclear. The V gene lost 0 bases and the J gene lost 7 bases, with 11 bases spanning the gap. Germline V lookup: CDR1 SGDLS, CDR2 YYNGEE. This CDR3 region has 14 residues. CDR3 DNA: TGTGCCAGCAGCGTAGGGATCTTGATAAATGAGCAGTTCTTC. This encodes CASSVGILINEQFF.

The CDR3 DNA sequence: TGTGCCAGCAGCTTGGATAGGCCTAGCGGGAGCAACCAAAACATTCAGTACTTC. Translation: CASSLDRPSGSNQNIQYF. This chain joins TRBV5-6 and TRBJ2-4; 10 bases are a match to TRBD2. J gave up 5 bases and V 0 bases, and 11 bases lay outside the gene matches. This CDR3 is 18 amino acids long. The germline V gene encodes CDR1 SGHDT and CDR2 YYEEEE.

The chain links TRBV9 to TRBJ2-3; 8 bases match TRBD2. Trimming removed 0 bases from V and 5 bases from J; junction bases left unmatched: 5. The CDR3 runs 15 residues. Germline CDR1 reads SGDLS; CDR2 reads YYNGEE. The CDR3 reads CASSVVSGGGDTQYF. CDR3 nucleotide sequence: TGTGCCAGCAGCGTAGTAAGCGGGGGTGGAGATACGCAGTATTTT.